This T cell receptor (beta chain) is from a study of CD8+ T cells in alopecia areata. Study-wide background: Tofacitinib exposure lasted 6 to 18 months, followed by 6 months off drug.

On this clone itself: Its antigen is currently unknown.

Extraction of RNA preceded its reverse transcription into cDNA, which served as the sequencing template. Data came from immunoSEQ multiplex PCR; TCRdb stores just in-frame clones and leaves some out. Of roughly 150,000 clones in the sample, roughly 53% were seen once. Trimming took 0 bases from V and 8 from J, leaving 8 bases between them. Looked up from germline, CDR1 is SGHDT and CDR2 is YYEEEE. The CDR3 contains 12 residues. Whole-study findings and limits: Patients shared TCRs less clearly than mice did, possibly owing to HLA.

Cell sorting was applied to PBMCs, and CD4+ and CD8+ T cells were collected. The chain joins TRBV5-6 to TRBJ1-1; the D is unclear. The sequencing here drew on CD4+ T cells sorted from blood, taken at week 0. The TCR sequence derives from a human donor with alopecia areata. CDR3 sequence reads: CASSLVTDEAFF. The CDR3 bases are TGTGCCAGCAGCTTGGTTACAGACGAAGCTTTCTTT. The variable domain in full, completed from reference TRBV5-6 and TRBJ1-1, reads DAGVTQSPTHLIKTRGQQVTLRCSPKSGHDTVSWYQQALGQGPQFIFQYYEEEERQRGNFPDRFSGHQFPNYSSELNVNALLLGDSALYLCASSLVTDEAFFGQGTRLTVV.